This record concerns one TCR beta chain sequence. Other nucleotide sequences from this sample produce the same CDR3. The data were taken from a study of blood T cell repertoires in COVID-19. Study-level background: COVID-19 samples collected from the United States, Italy and Spain covered acute and convalescent phases. Sample material is recorded as cDNA or gDNA derived from T cells, B-cell-depleted T cells, or PBMCs.

This CDR3 comprises 13 residues. The germline gives CDR1 MGHRA, CDR2 YSYEKL. V trimming: 3 bases; J trimming: 5 bases; junction bases outside the gene matches: 0. In the authors' methods: Researchers report that nucleated cell counts were estimated from reference gene primer amplification. Data came from immunoSEQ multiplex PCR; TCRdb stores just in-frame clones and leaves some out. For V, J and clone size, that table is used; D and trimming come from the DNA. The sample yields approximately 150,000 clones, 88% seen once. The material sequenced was peripheral blood. This clonotype was obtained from a woman between 55 and 75 years old with acute or convalescent COVID-19. The chain employs TRBV4-1 and TRBJ1-5; TRBD1 agrees at 8 bases. Here the CDR3 reads CASSQDRDQPQHF. The CDR3 DNA reads TGCGCCAGCAGCCAGGACAGGGATCAGCCCCAGCATTTT.